Detailed here is one TCR beta chain. What antigen it recognizes has not been identified. No base quality values were provided; no much bigger clone lies one nucleotide off. This entry comes from a study of human T cells and chemical hapten exposure (dated by TCRdb to 2020 to 2022). Describing the broader study: For sensitization, 2% DPC in acetone was applied to a roughly 2 cm by roughly 2 cm area of upper inner arm skin. Libraries were pooled for sequencing, and per-sample TCR yields varied mainly because of small differences in library volumes within the pool. The study tracked peripheral blood TCR repertoire changes in vivo during primary and secondary sensitization to the hapten diphenylcyclopropenone (DPC) in alopecia patients. Patch testing on the upper back used Finn chambers containing 0.01% DPC, with scoring done after 6 days according to International Contact Dermatitis Research Group standards. Blood was sampled from patients pre-sensitization (week 0) and at 2, 6 and about 24 weeks after DPC sensitization. The patient cohort, mostly female, included alopecia areata with under or over 50% scalp involvement, alopecia totalis and alopecia universalis. Weekly therapeutic DPC doses were additionally applied to the scalp of patients throughout the roughly 25-week study period. Approximately 30 alopecia patients provided blood for TCR sequencing at one to four time points (pre-sensitization, 2, 6 and 24 weeks). Results the study describes overall, beyond this receptor: The number of PT1 expanded TCRs positively correlated with patch test score, significant at thresholds 8, 16 and 32 but not 4. Expanded TCRs formed significantly more large CDR3 similarity clusters than pre-sensitization or healthy control sets, consistent with antigen-driven responses. After repeated subsampling, changes were observed in the strength of the expansion versus patch-test correlation and in the threshold at which the correlation became significant. Because every patient had alopecia, a presumed autoimmune disease, the patients' immune response might differ from that of healthy individuals. DPC sensitization did not change the number of TCRs with a frequency above 1 in 1000, and there was no evidence of changes in global repertoire structure.

Including the terminal cysteine and phenylalanine, the CDR3 comprises 15 residues. The retained sequence is limited to the CDR3, 45 bases, with the frame set at the first base. CDR1 and CDR2 are drawn from the germline V gene (reference sequence): DFQATT, SNEGSKA. V is cut back by 0 bases and J by 6 bases, with 7 bases in the junction unmatched. Preparation of the library involved RACE. The sample was run on a NextSeq 500. During library preparation, unique molecular identifiers were attached to individual cDNA molecules so that TCRs could be counted quantitatively and reproducibly. Each blood RNA sample was used to sequence both TCR alpha and TCR beta chains. Processing in the source paper ran as follows. Samples had a median of around 92,000 TCRs, with a range from roughly 23,224 to 750,000. V, J and CDR3 annotation of the TCR reads was performed with the Decombinator software suite. For the PS versus PT1 abundance plots, all samples were subsampled to the same number of TCRs (28,000). TCRs were defined as expanded if absent before sensitization and observed at least eight times at the 2-week time point. TCRdb trimmed the raw reads at Q25, called clones with MiXCR and kept productive beta chains. Entries that share a CDR3 protein sequence are merged under the most common genes and DNA. The V and J calls, along with clone size, are taken from TCRdb and not from the paper's own processing. Here the sample has approximately 110,000 distinct CDR3 sequences; approximately 9.9% occur a single time. The top ten constitute around 3.5% of the sample.

Interpreted using the paper, the time point label stands for: patch test 1, 2 weeks after DPC sensitization. The treatment or condition label corresponds to: therapeutic diphenylcyclopropenone sensitization with weekly scalp DPC. Blood at each patch-test visit was drawn before the patch test was applied. Patients were eligible if aged 18 to 70, diagnosed with alopecia and judged suitable for DPC therapy, and pregnant patients were excluded. Total RNA was isolated from unfractionated whole blood collected in Tempus Blood RNA tubes. The sequence joins TRBV20-1 to TRBJ1-4; the central 7 bases match TRBD1. The receptor was derived from a woman between 35 and 50 years old with alopecia areata. Some clones in this sample may be carry-over from other donors' samples. Sample: whole blood, taken in connection with sensitization to the hapten diphenylcyclopropenone (DPC). This receptor carries the CDR3 CSARERGGSHEKLFF. The DNA is TGCAGTGCTAGAGAGAGAGGGGGCAGTCATGAAAAACTGTTTTTT.